This T cell receptor (beta chain) was documented in a study of T cell responses to AZD1222 COVID-19 vaccine. Study background: The analysis combined second doses at about 4 or about 12 weeks. Study-level points and caveats: Repertoires were obtained only post-peak T cell response. At study baseline, merely several AZD1222 recipients were seropositive. Clonal diversity may have been underestimated, and the donors were mostly white British, with more females than males.

As to this clone: Its antigen is as yet unknown.

V gave up 8 bases and J gave up 4 bases, with 15 bases separating them. CDR3 length equals 14 residues. In germline, CDR1 is MNHEY, CDR2 SVGAGI. The data were produced by immunoSEQ multiplex PCR, yet TCRdb's version contains in-frame clones alone and is incomplete. The sample yields some 80,000 clones, roughly nine tenths seen once. Sequenced here: peripheral blood, sampled on day 0 of AZD1222 vaccination. The chain combines TRBV6-5 with TRBJ1-3; tentatively, D is TRBD1 (6 bases). This receptor was taken from an adult in good health. The CDR3 region is CASGGGGPGNTIYF. As DNA, the CDR3 is TGTGCCAGCGGGGGTGGGGGGCCCGGAAACACCATATATTTT.